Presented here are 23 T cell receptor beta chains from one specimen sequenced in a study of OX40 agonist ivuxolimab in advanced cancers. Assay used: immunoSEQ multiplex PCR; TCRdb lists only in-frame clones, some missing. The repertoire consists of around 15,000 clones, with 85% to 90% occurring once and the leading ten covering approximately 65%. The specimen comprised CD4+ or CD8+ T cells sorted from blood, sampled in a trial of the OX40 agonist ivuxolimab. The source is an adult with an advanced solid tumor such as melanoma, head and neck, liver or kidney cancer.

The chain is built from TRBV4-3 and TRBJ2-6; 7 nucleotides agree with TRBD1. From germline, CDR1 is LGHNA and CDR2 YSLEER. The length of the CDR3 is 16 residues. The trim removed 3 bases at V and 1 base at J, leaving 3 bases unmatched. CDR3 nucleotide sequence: TGCGCCAGCAGCCAGGTGACAGGGTCTGGGGCCAACGTCCTGACTTTC. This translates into CASSQVTGSGANVLTF.

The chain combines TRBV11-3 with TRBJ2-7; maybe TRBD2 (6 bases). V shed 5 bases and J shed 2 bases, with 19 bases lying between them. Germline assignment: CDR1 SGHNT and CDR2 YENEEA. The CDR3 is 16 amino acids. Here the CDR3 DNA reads TGTGCCAGCAGCCCAGGAGGGTCGGGGGATCCCTACGAGCAGTACTTC. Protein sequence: CASSPGGSGDPYEQYF.

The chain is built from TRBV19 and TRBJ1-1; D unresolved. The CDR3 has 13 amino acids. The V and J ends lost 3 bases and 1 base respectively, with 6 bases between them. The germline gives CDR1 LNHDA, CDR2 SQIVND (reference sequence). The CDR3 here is CASSIHWNTEAFF. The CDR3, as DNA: TGTGCCAGTAGTATTCACTGGAACACTGAAGCTTTCTTT.

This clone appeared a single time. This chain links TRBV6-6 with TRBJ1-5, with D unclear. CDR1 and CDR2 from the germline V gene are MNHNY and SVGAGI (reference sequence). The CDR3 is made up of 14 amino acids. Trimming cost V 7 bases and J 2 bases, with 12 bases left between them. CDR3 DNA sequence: TGTGCCAGCACTTCGCGGGTTGGCAATCAGCCCCAGCATTTT. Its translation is CASTSRVGNQPQHF.

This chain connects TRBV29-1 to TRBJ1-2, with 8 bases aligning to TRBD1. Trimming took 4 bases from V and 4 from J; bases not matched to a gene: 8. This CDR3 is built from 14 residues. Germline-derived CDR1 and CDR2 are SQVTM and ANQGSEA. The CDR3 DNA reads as TGCAGCGTTGTAGGGGCAGGGGGCCCCTATGGCTACACCTTC. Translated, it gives CSVVGAGGPYGYTF.

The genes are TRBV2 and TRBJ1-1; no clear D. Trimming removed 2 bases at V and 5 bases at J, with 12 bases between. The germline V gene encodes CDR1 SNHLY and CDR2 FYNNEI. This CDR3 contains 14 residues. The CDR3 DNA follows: TGTGCCAGCAGTGAAACATGGACGGGAACTGAAGCTTTCTTT. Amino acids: CASSETWTGTEAFF.

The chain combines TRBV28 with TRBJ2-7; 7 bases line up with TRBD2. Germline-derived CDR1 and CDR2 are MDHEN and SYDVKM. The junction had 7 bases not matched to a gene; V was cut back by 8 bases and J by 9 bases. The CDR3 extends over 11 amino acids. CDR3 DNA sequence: TGTGCCAGCTGGGGGGGGAACGGGCAGTACTTC. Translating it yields CASWGGNGQYF.

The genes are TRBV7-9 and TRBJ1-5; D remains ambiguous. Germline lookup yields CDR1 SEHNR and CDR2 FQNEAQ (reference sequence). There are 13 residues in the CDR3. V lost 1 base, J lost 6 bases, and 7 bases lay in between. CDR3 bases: TGTGCCAGCAGCTTAGGGAAGGGTCAGCCCCAGCATTTT. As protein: CASSLGKGQPQHF.

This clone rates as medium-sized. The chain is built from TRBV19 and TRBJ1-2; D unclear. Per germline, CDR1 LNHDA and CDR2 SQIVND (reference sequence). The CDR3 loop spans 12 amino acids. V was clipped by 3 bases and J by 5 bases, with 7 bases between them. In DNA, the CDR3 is TGTGCCAGTAGTATCCTTGAATATGGCTACACCTTC. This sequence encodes CASSILEYGYTF.

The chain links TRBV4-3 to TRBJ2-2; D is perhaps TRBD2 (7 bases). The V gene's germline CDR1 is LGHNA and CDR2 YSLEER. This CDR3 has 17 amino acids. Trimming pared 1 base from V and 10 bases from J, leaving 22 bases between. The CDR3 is CASSQGGLGGGGEELFF. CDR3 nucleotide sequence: TGCGCCAGCAGCCAAGGGGGGCTCGGCGGGGGAGGGGAGGAGCTGTTTTTT.

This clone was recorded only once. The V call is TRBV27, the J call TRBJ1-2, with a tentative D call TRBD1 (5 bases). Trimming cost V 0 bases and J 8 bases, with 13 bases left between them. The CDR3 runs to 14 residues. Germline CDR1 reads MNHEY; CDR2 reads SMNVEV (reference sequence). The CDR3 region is CASSLSGRVSGYTF. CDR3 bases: TGTGCCAGCAGTTTATCGGGCAGGGTCAGCGGCTACACCTTC.

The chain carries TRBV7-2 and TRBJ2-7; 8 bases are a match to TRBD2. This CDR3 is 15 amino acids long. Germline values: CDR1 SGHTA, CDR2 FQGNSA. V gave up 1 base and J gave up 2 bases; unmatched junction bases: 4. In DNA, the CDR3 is TGTGCCAGCAGCTTAGGTGGCGGGGGGACCTACGAGCAGTACTTC. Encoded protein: CASSLGGGGTYEQYF.

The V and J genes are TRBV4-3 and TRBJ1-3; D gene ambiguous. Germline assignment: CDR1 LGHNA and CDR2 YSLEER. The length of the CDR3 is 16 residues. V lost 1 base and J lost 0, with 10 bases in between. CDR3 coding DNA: TGCGCCAGCAGCCAAGTTACAGTGCCCTCTGGAAACACCATATATTTT. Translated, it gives CASSQVTVPSGNTIYF.

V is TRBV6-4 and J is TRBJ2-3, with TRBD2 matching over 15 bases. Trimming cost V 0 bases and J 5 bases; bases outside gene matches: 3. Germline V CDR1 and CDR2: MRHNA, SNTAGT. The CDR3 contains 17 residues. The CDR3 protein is CASSDSGTSGGIDTQYF. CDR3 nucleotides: TGTGCCAGCAGTGACTCCGGGACTAGCGGGGGGATAGATACGCAGTATTTT.

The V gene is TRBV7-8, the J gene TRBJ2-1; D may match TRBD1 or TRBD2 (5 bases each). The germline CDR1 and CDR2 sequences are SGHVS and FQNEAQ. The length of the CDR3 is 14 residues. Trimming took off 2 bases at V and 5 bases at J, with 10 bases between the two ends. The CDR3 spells CASSLFQGHNEQFF. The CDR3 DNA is TGTGCCAGCAGCTTATTTCAGGGACACAATGAGCAGTTCTTC.

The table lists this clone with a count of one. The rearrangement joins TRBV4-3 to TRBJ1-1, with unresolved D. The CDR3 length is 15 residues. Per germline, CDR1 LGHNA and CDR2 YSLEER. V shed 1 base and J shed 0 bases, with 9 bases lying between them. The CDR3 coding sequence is TGCGCCAGCAGCCAAGTTTGGGAATTGAACACTGAAGCTTTCTTT. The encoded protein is CASSQVWELNTEAFF.

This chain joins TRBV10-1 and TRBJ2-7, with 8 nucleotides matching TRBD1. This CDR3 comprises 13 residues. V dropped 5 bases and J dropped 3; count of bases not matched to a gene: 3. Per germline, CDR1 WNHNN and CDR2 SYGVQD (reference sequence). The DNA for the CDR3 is TGCGCCAGCAGTTCCACAGGGGGCTACGAGCAGTACTTC. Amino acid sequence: CASSSTGGYEQYF.

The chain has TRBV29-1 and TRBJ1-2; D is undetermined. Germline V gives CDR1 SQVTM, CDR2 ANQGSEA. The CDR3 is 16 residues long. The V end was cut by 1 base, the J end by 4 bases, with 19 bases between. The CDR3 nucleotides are TGCAGCGTTGAAGCGGAGGGTTTAGCGGCGCCCTATGGCTACACCTTC. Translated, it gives CSVEAEGLAAPYGYTF.

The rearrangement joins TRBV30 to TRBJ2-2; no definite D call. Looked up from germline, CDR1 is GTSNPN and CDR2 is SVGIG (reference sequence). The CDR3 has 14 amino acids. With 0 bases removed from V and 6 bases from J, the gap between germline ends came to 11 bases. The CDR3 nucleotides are TGTGCCTGGAGTGTACGGATTGGAGCCGGGGAGCTGTTTTTT. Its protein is CAWSVRIGAGELFF.

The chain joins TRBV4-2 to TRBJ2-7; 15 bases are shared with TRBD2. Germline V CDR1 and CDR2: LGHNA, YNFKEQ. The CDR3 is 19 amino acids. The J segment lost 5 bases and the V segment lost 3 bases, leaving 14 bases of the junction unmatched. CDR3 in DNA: TGTGCCAGCAGCCAGCCTACGGGACTAGCGGGAGGTACTGGGAACGAGCAGTACTTC. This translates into CASSQPTGLAGGTGNEQYF.

CDR3 sequence: CASSPPFSGSTDTQYF. In DNA form, the CDR3 reads TGTGCCAGCTCACCACCCTTTTCAGGCAGCACAGATACGCAGTATTTT. The rearrangement links TRBV18 to TRBJ2-3; D is unresolved. V was trimmed by 0 bases and J by 0 bases, leaving 10 bases between them. The CDR3 covers 16 residues. Germline lookup yields CDR1 KGHSH and CDR2 LQKENI.

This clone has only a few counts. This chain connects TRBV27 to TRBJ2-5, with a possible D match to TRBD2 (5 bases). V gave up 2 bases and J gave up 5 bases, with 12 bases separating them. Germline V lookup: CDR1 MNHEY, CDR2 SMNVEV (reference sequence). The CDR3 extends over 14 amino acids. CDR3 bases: TGTGCCAGCAGTTTAGGGCTAGCTGGTGAGACCCAGTACTTC. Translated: CASSLGLAGETQYF.

Written as DNA, the CDR3 is TGTGCCAGTGGCGACTTTAGCAATCAGCCCCAGCATTTT. This codes for CASGDFSNQPQHF. V and J are TRBV19 and TRBJ1-5; no clear D. The CDR3 has 13 amino acids. The V and J ends lost 8 bases and 0 bases respectively, with 8 bases between them. The germline gives CDR1 LNHDA, CDR2 SQIVND (reference sequence).